This T cell receptor (beta chain) was profiled in a study of cytomegalovirus exposure and HLA in healthy donors. Notes on this clone: As yet, its antigen is unknown.

CDR3 length: 14 residues. Germline V gene sequence: CDR1 SGHTA, CDR2 FQGNSA. Trimming removed 1 base at V and 1 base at J, with 8 bases between. The repertoire was sequenced with immunoSEQ multiplex PCR; TCRdb's copy has only in-frame clones and lacks some. The sample carries 250,000 to 300,000 clones, roughly 89% recorded once. General observations from the study: The tendency of first-cohort TCR clusters to co-occur in the 120 validation repertoires was the finding of a later analysis. In vitro confirmation showed three CMV-associated chains to be CMV antigen specific. The study listed approximately 160 cytomegalovirus-associated TCR beta chains.

The rearrangement uses TRBV7-2 and TRBJ2-7; a weak D match, TRBD2 (5 bases). The TCR originated in a woman under 30 in good health and CMV-seronegative. The sample was PBMCs. CDR3 nucleotide sequence: TGTGCCAGCAGCTTAGTGAGGACTTCCTACGAGCAGTACGTC. It codes for CASSLVRTSYEQYV.